This T cell receptor beta chain was sequenced for a study of monozygotic twins with inflammatory bowel disease. Study-wide findings and caveats: On the inverse Simpson index, IBD patients scored lower for TCRbeta diversity than healthy co-twins.

The CDR3 totals 17 residues. Germline lookup yields CDR1 SGHRS and CDR2 YFSETQ. Template switching introduced UMIs that contain a 6-nucleotide sample barcode. TCRdb processed the 5' RACE reads again and assigns one entry to each CDR3 protein, with no DNA. This table holds some 150,000 distinct CDR3 sequences. As for this clonotype: Its specificity is unknown.

The receptor was isolated from a human donor with ulcerative colitis or Crohn's disease, or a healthy co-twin of an affected twin (not recorded which). The chain links TRBV5-1 to TRBJ1-6; TCRdb outputs TRBD1, but without DNA this stays unchecked. Sequencing was done on a sample of blood. The CDR3 region is CASSLAPGGDVGSPLHF.